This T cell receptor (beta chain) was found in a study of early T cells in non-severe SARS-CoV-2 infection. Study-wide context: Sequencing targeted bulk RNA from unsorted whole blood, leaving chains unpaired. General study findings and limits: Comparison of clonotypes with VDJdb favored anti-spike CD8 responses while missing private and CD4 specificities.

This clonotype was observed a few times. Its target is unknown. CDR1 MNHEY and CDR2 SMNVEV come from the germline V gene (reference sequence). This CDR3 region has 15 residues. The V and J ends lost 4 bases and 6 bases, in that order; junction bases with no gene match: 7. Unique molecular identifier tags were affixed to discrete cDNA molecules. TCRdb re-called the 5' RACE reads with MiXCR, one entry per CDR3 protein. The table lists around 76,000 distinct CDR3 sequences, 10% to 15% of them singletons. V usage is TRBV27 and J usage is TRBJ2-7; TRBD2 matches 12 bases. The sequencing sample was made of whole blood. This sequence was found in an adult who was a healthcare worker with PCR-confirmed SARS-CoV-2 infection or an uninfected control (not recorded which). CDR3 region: CASSSSSGRVGEQYF. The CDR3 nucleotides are TGTGCCAGCAGTTCCTCTAGCGGGAGGGTGGGCGAGCAGTACTTC.